This paragraph reports one TCR beta chain. Its target antigen remains unknown. One base away there is no much larger clone; base qualities are not given. The identical CDR3 is also encoded by other nucleotide sequences in the sample. CD8 naive samples were CD45RO-negative cells positively selected for CCR7, giving a CD45RA+CCR7+ population that excluded TemRA cells. Donors were healthy HIV-negative adults with no recently reported acute infections or vaccinations. All donors were Caucasian adults living in Nashville, Tennessee, USA. Blood was collected by leukapheresis, and PBMCs were isolated by Ficoll-Histopaque density gradient centrifugation and then cryopreserved in liquid nitrogen vapor phase. Analytical flow cytometry was used to check the purity and quantity of each magnetically sorted T cell population. Genomic DNA was isolated from every sorted fraction and measured by UV absorbance on a Nanodrop 2000c.

This entry comes from a study of shared clonotypes between healthy human individuals (dated by TCRdb to 2019 to 2021). Concerning the study at large: A few men and two women, aged 18 to 49 years, made up the cohort. For each donor, CD4 naive and CD4 memory were each given three plates, CD8 naive was given two plates, and CD8 memory was given one plate. Blood TCR repertoires of a handful of healthy adults were deeply sequenced to estimate repertoire size and the extent of clonotype sharing between individuals. Libraries were prepared and TCR repertoires were sequenced by different laboratories using diverse techniques, in order to increase sequencing depth and limit assay-specific biases. Per donor, leukapheresis produced somewhere between about 0.85 and 9.5 billion PBMCs. General study outcomes and caveats: Only blood was sampled, and tissue TCR repertoires likely differ from those in blood. Incomplete sequencing was indicated by rarefaction of sorted-subset datasets, despite the large sequencing depth. Pairwise subsampling led to the expectation that sequencing depth would affect the degree of clonotype sharing among donors. The genetic and exposure-history diversity represented was limited by the small number of donors. Compared with non-shared clonotypes, the clonotypes found in all four sorted-subset donors had higher generation probabilities. Estimated clonotype richness was generally larger for naive than for memory subsets. When four donors were compared, the shared fraction of clonotypes was around 5.1% for naive CD4, more than 3% for naive CD8, 2% to 2.5% for memory CD4, and 0.4% for memory CD8.

TCR CDR3 regions were amplified from genomic DNA by multiplex PCR using the deep immunoSEQ assay. Genomic DNA extracted from each cell subset was distributed evenly over all wells of several immunoSEQ 96-well plates, and each plate served as one replicate. For sorted subsets, each replicate PCR was loaded with about 200 ng genomic DNA, equivalent to 25,000 to 35,000 T cell genomes. Purified libraries were measured with a Qubit 3.0 fluorometer, size-checked on a Bioanalyzer 2100, and measured again with the KAPA Library Quantification kit. A separate single-read 150-cycle Illumina NextSeq 550 flow cell was used to sequence each immunoSEQ 96-well plate. On the authors' methods: Because only junctional sequences without quality scores were contained in the immunoSEQ output, filtering matching that applied to full-length reads could not be performed. Sequences were annotated with PyIR, a Python wrapper for IgBLAST v1.9, and V/J genes and CDR3 were assigned using IMGT germline references. Reads with weak V/J assignments (E-value above 1e-6), missing CDR3, stop codons, out-of-frame junctions, or ambiguous translated residues were removed. A V3J clonotype was defined by an identical inferred V gene, J gene, and CDR3 amino acid sequence. Percentage overlap between repertoires was computed as shared unique clonotypes divided by the size of the smaller repertoire. Repertoire richness was assessed with RTK rarefaction, the Chao1 estimator, and Recon v2.1 estimates of unobserved clonotypes. Generation probabilities for all TCRbeta clonotypes obtained by the gDNA method from a handful of donors were computed using OLGA. TCRdb took over this immuneACCESS table, retaining in-frame rearrangements with V and J assigned. Such tables are incomplete; in checked studies, under half of the missing clones stem from an unresolved V gene, and the remainder is unexplained. For V, J and clone size, that table is used; D and trimming come from the DNA. This sample is represented by about 2 million clones; over 85% of them were singletons. 0.9% to 1.4% of the sample is taken by the ten largest.

The germline V gene yields SGDLS for CDR1 and YYNGEE for CDR2. The CDR3 covers 14 residues, taking in both the cysteine and the phenylalanine. CDR3 DNA is the only sequence kept; it has 42 bases, read in frame from the first base. V is shortened by 0 bases, J by 1 base, and the region joining them spans 5 bases. This TCR derives from a man between 18 and 35 years old in good health. The V and J segments used are TRBV9 and TRBJ1-3; no D gene is confidently identified. Specimen: naive CD8+ T cells sorted from blood. This sample's cell subset or site label indicates: CD45RA+CCR7+. The CDR3 protein is CASSVGISGNTIYF. The bases read TGTGCCAGCAGCGTAGGAATTTCTGGAAACACCATATATTTT.